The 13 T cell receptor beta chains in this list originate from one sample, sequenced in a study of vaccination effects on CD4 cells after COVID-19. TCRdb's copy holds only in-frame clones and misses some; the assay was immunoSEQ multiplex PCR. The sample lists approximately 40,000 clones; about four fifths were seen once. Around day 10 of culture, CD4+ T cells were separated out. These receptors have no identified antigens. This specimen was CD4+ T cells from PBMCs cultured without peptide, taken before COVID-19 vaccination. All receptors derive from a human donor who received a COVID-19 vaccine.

For the CDR3, the DNA is TGTGCCAGCAGCTTGTATGGCCAGGGCTACGAGCAGTACGTC. This encodes CASSLYGQGYEQYV. The chain has TRBV5-5 and TRBJ2-7; the D gene is possibly TRBD1 (5 bases). The germline gives CDR1 SGHKS, CDR2 YYEKEE (reference sequence). The CDR3 totals 14 residues. The V gene lost 1 base and the J gene lost 3 bases, with 11 bases spanning the gap.

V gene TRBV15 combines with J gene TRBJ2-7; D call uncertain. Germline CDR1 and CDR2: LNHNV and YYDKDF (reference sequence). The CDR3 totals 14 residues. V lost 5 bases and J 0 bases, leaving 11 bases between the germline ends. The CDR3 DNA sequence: TGTGCCACCAGCCCCCGACTTAACTCCTACGAGCAGTACGTC. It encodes CATSPRLNSYEQYV.

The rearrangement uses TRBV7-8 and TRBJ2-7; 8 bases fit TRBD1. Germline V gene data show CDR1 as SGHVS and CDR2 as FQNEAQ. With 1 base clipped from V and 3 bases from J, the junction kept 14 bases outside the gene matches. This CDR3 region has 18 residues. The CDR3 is CASSLVAGRQGALYEQYV. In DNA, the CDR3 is TGTGCCAGCAGCTTAGTGGCGGGTCGGCAGGGGGCTCTCTACGAGCAGTACGTC.

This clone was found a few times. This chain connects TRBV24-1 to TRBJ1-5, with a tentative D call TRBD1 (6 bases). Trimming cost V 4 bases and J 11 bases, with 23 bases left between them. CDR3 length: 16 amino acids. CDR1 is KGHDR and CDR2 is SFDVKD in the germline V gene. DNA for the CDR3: TGTGCCACCAGTGACTCTACGACAGGCCACGGCGGAGCCCAGCATTTT. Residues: CATSDSTTGHGGAQHF.

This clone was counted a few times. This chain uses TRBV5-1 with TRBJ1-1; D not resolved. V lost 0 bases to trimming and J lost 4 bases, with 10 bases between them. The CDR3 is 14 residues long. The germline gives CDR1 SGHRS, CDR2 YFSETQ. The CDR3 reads CASSLGRLATEAFF. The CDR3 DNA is TGCGCCAGCAGCTTGGGGCGGCTGGCCACTGAAGCTTTCTTT.

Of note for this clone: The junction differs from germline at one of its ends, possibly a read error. The CDR3 DNA reads TGCGCCAGCAGGCAGGGGGCTAGCGATCAGCCCCAGCATTTT. Translated: CASRQGASDQPQHF. The rearrangement uses TRBV10-2 and TRBJ1-5, with 8 bases that match TRBD1. Germline V gene data show CDR1 as WSHSY and CDR2 as SAAADI. The CDR3 runs 14 residues.

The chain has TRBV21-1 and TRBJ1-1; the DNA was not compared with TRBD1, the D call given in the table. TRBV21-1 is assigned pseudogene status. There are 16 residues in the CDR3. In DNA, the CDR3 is TGTGCCAGCAGCAAAGGAGCAGGGATTTTGAGCCCAGAAGCTTTCTTT. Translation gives CASSKGAGILSPEAFF.

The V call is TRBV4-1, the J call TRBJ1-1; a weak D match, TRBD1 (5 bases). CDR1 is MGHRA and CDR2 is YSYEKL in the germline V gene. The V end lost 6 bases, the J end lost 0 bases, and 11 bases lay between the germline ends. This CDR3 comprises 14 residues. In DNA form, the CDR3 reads TGCGCCAGCAGGGGACCGACAATGAACACTGAAGCTTTCTTT. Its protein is CASRGPTMNTEAFF.

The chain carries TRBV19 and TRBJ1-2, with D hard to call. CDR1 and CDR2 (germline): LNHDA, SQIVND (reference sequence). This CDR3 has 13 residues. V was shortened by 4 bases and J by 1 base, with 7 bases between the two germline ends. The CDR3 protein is CASSTWSNYGYTF. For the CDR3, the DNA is TGTGCCAGTAGTACGTGGAGTAACTATGGCTACACCTTC. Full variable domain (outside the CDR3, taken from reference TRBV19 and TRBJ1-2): DGGITQSPKYLFRKEGQNVTLSCEQNLNHDAMYWYRQDPGQGLRLIYYSQIVNDFQKGDIAEGYSVSREKKESFPLTVTSAQKNPTAFYLCASSTWSNYGYTFGSGTRLTVV.

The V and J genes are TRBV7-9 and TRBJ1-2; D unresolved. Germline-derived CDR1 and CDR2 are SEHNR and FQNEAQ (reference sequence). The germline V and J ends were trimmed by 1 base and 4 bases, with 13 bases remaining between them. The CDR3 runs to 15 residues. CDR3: CASSLDSVSLYGYTF. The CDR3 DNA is TGTGCCAGCAGCTTAGATTCCGTCAGCCTCTATGGCTACACCTTC.

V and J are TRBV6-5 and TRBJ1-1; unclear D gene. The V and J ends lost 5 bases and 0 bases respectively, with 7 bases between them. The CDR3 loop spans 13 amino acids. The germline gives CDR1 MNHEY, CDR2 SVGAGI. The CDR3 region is CASSKLLNTEAFF. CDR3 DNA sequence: TGTGCCAGCAGTAAGTTATTGAACACTGAAGCTTTCTTT.

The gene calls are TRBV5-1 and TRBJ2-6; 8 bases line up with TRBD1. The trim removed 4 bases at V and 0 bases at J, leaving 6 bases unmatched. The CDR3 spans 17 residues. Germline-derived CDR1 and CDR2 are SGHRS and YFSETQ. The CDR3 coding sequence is TGCGCCAGCAGCCCCAGGACAGGGAGCTCTGGGGCCAACGTCCTGACTTTC. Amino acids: CASSPRTGSSGANVLTF.

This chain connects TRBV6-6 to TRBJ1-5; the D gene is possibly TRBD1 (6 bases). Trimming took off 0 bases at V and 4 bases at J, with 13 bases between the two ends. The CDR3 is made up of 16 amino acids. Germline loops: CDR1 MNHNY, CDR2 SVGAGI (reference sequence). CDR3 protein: CASSYSRRGGNQPQHF. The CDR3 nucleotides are TGTGCCAGCAGTTACTCGAGGAGGGGGGGAAATCAGCCCCAGCATTTT.